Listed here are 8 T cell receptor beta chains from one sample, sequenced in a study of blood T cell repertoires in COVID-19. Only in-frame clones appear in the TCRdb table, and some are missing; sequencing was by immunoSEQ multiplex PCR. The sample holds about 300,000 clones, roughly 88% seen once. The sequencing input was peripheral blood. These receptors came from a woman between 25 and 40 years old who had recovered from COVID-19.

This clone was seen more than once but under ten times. The DNA of the CDR3 is TGTGCCAGCAGCCCACGAGGGCAGAGAATGAACACTGAAGCTTTCTTT. Protein sequence: CASSPRGQRMNTEAFF. The chain employs TRBV4-2 and TRBJ1-1, with no clear D. Germline CDR1 LGHNA, CDR2 YNFKEQ. The CDR3 is 16 amino acids. V was cut by 4 bases and J by 0 bases, with 15 bases left in between.

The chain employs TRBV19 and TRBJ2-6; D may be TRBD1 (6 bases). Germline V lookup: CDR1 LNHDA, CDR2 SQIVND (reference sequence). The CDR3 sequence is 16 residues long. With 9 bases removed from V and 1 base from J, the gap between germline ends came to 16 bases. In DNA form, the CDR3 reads TGTGCCAGCCGGGATTACAGGGATTCTGGGGCCAACGTCCTGACTTTC. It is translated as CASRDYRDSGANVLTF.

The CDR3 nucleotides are TGTGCCGCCGGGGTCGGGGGACCCTATGGCTACACCTTC. It encodes CAAGVGGPYGYTF. V usage is TRBV28 and J usage is TRBJ1-2; D perhaps matches TRBD1 (5 bases). The V and J ends lost 11 bases and 4 bases respectively, with 17 bases between them. CDR3 length: 13 residues. CDR1 and CDR2 (germline): MDHEN, SYDVKM.

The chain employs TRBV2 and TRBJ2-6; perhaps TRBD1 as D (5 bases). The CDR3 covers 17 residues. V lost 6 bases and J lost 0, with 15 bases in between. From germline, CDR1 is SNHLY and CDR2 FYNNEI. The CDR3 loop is CASRQGKGRSGANVLTF. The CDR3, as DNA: TGTGCCAGCAGGCAGGGTAAGGGGCGCTCTGGGGCCAACGTCCTGACTTTC.

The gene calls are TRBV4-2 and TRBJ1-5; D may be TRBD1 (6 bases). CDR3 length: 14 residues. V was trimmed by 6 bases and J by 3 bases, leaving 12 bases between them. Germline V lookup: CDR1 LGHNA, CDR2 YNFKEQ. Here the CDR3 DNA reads TGTGCCAGCAGTCAACAGGGTGCCAATCAGCCCCAGCATTTT. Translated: CASSQQGANQPQHF.

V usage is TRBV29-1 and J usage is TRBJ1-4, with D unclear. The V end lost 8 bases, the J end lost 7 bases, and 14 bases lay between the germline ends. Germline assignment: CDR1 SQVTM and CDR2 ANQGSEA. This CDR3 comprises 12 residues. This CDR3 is CSIQYPGEKLFF. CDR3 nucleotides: TGCAGCATTCAGTATCCAGGTGAAAAACTGTTTTTT.

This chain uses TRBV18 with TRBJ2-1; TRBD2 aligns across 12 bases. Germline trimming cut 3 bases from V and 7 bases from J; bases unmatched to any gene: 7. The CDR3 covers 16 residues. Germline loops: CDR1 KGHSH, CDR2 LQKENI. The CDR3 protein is CASSPLAGGRGNEQFF. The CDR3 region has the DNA TGTGCCAGCTCACCTCTAGCGGGGGGGCGAGGTAATGAGCAGTTCTTC.

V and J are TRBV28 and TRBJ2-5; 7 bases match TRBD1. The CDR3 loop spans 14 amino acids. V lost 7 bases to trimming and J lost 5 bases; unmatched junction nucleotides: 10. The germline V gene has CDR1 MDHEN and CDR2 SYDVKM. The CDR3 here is CASTRQGGYETQYF. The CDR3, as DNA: TGTGCCAGCACCCGACAGGGCGGGTATGAGACCCAGTACTTC.